What follows describes a single T cell receptor (beta chain). V was pared by 6 bases and J by 2 bases, with 5 bases of the junction left unmatched. Germline CDR1 and CDR2: MNHEY and SMNVEV (reference sequence). The CDR3 length is 16 residues. This sample was included in a study of blood T cell repertoires in COVID-19. Study as a whole: Material from acute and convalescent COVID-19 was sourced from the United States, Italy and Spain. Sample material is recorded as cDNA or gDNA derived from T cells, B-cell-depleted T cells, or PBMCs.

Authors' methods: Estimated nucleated cell counts came from reference gene primer amplification. Only in-frame clones appear in the TCRdb table, and some are missing; sequencing was by immunoSEQ multiplex PCR. V and J calls and clone size follow that table, whereas D and trimming were derived from the DNA. This table holds over 200,000 clones, around nine tenths found once. The origin of this receptor is a man aged 55 to 70 who had recovered from COVID-19. Source material: peripheral blood. The V call is TRBV27, the J call TRBJ1-6; 9 nucleotides agree with TRBD1. The CDR3, as DNA: TGTGCCAGCAGGGGACAGGGTGGGCCCTATAATTCACCCCTCCACTTT. Its protein is CASRGQGGPYNSPLHF.